Following are 25 T cell receptor beta chains from one sample sequenced in a study of T-cell reconstitution after alpha-beta-depleted transplantation in children. The authors prepared the TCRbeta library with unique molecular identifiers. TCRdb redid the calling of the PCR reads with MiXCR, one entry per CDR3 protein. The table includes 100,000 or so distinct CDR3 sequences, around 15% detected once. The source material was PBMCs, mostly from graft donor cells, sampled 180 days after TCRalphabeta/CD19-depleted stem cell transplant. The receptors were gathered from a male patient between 2 and 15 years old who had a stem cell transplant for acute lymphoblastic leukemia, so the T cells may come from the graft donor.

This clonotype was counted only a few times. V is TRBV11-2 and J is TRBJ2-1, with D unresolved. V dropped 5 bases and J dropped 6 bases, with 5 bases sitting between them. This CDR3 spans 11 amino acids. In germline, CDR1 is SGHAT, CDR2 FQNNGV. This CDR3 reads CASSPFNEQFF. In DNA form, the CDR3 reads TGTGCCAGCAGCCCTTTCAATGAGCAGTTCTTC.

The chain employs TRBV5-5 and TRBJ1-1, with 10 positions matching TRBD1. The junction had 8 bases not matched to a gene; V was cut back by 0 bases and J by 3 bases. In germline, CDR1 is SGHKS, CDR2 YYEKEE (reference sequence). This CDR3 comprises 17 residues. CDR3 bases: TGTGCCAGCAGCTTGGTCCCTGACAGGGGGCTAGACACTGAAGCTTTCTTT. It translates to CASSLVPDRGLDTEAFF.

The V gene is TRBV20-1, the J gene TRBJ1-4; TRBD1 agrees at 10 bases. This CDR3 has 14 amino acids. In germline, CDR1 is DFQATT, CDR2 SNEGSKA (reference sequence). The V segment lost 3 bases and the J segment 8 bases; nucleotides outside the gene matches: 6. In DNA form, the CDR3 reads TGCAGTGCTAGGACGACAGGGGGCCGCGAAAAACTGTTTTTT. This translates into CSARTTGGREKLFF.

This clonotype was seen ten or more times. This chain joins TRBV2 and TRBJ2-5; 9 bases match TRBD1. CDR3 length: 12 residues. V lost 8 bases, J lost 4 bases, and 2 bases stayed unmatched. Germline-derived CDR1 and CDR2 are SNHLY and FYNNEI. The CDR3 coding sequence is TGTGCCAGCGGGGGACAGGGAGAGACCCAGTACTTC. It yields the protein CASGGQGETQYF.

The chain joins TRBV5-6 to TRBJ1-5, with D uncertain. Germline lookup yields CDR1 SGHDT and CDR2 YYEEEE. Trimming took 10 bases from V and 1 from J, leaving 15 bases between them. The CDR3 is 14 amino acids. CDR3 sequence (DNA): TGTGCCGATTACCGGGAGGGAAGCAATCAGCCCCAGCATTTT. It translates to CADYREGSNQPQHF.

J is TRBJ2-3 and V is TRBV5-1; D is ambiguous. The germline CDR1 and CDR2 sequences are SGHRS and YFSETQ. V was trimmed by 0 bases and J by 2 bases, leaving 7 bases between them. This CDR3 is built from 14 residues. The CDR3 region is CASSLGTHTDTQYF. The CDR3 DNA reads TGCGCCAGCAGCTTGGGGACCCACACAGATACGCAGTATTTT. The full variable domain, completed using reference TRBV5-1 and TRBJ2-3, is KAGVTQTPRYLIKTRGQQVTLSCSPISGHRSVSWYQQTPGQGLQFLFEYFSETQRNKGNFPGRFSGRQFSNSRSEMNVSTLELGDSALYLCASSLGTHTDTQYFGPGTRLTVL.

The chain employs TRBV4-2 and TRBJ1-6, with D possibly matching TRBD1 (6 bases). CDR1 and CDR2 (germline): LGHNA, YNFKEQ. The CDR3 has 15 amino acids. Trimming took off 1 base at V and 10 bases at J, with 14 bases between the two ends. CDR3 protein: CASSQGGGTGSPLHF. The DNA for the CDR3 is TGTGCCAGCAGCCAAGGAGGGGGGACCGGATCACCCCTCCACTTT.

This clonotype has more than one count but fewer than ten. The J gene is TRBJ1-2, the V gene TRBV7-8, with 7 nucleotides matching TRBD1. Germline CDR1 and CDR2: SGHVS and FQNEAQ. The length of the CDR3 is 17 residues. Unmatched junction bases numbered 15, after V lost 4 bases and J lost 4 bases. CDR3 residues: CASSSNVPGQRPYGYTF. In nucleotides, the CDR3 is TGTGCCAGCAGCTCAAATGTCCCGGGACAGCGGCCCTATGGCTACACCTTC.

The rearrangement links TRBV5-6 to TRBJ2-2; D might be TRBD1 (6 bases). Trimming pared 2 bases from V and 4 bases from J, leaving 9 bases between. The CDR3 runs to 14 residues. Germline V lookup: CDR1 SGHDT, CDR2 YYEEEE. Written as DNA, the CDR3 is TGTGCCAGCAGCTTTAACAGGGCCACCGGGGAGCTGTTTTTT. Encoded protein: CASSFNRATGELFF.

This clonotype was observed a few times. This chain connects TRBV7-6 to TRBJ2-1; 16 nucleotides line up with TRBD2. The germline V gene has CDR1 SGHVS and CDR2 FNYEAQ. This CDR3 comprises 16 residues. The J segment lost 8 bases and the V segment lost 8 bases, leaving 9 bases of the junction unmatched. The DNA of the CDR3 is TGTGCCAGCTCGCCCCGGGGGACTAGCGGGGGGGATGAGCAGTTCTTC. Residues: CASSPRGTSGGDEQFF. Full variable domain (missing parts from reference TRBV7-6 and TRBJ2-1): GAGVSQSPRYKVTKRGQDVALRCDPISGHVSLYWYRQALGQGPEFLTYFNYEAQQDKSGLPNDRFSAERPEGSISTLTIQRTEQRDSAMYRCASSPRGTSGGDEQFFGPGTRLTVL.

This clonotype was counted a few times. This chain connects TRBV15 to TRBJ2-7; D unresolved. Trimming stripped 8 bases from V and 4 bases from J, with 15 bases between. The CDR3 runs 13 residues. Germline V CDR1 and CDR2: LNHNV, YYDKDF (reference sequence). CDR3 sequence: CATAVGISYEQYF. The CDR3 DNA reads TGTGCCACCGCCGTGGGCATTTCGTACGAGCAGTACTTC.

This clonotype was seen a handful of times. The V gene is TRBV20-1, the J gene TRBJ2-1; possible D gene TRBD2, 6 bases. Trimming shortened V by 3 bases and J by 6 bases, and 15 bases separated the two germline ends. This CDR3 comprises 14 residues. Germline V gives CDR1 DFQATT, CDR2 SNEGSKA (reference sequence). The DNA for the CDR3 is TGCAGTGCTAGCATATGGAGGGTGCCCAATGAGCAGTTCTTC. Protein: CSASIWRVPNEQFF.

A few counts support this clonotype. V usage is TRBV7-2 and J usage is TRBJ1-2; D remains unclear. This CDR3 spans 15 amino acids. Germline V gives CDR1 SGHTA, CDR2 FQGNSA. Trimming stripped 1 base from V and 4 bases from J, with 13 bases between. The chain's CDR3 is CASSLVRGAGYGYTF. The DNA of the CDR3 is TGTGCCAGCAGCTTAGTCCGGGGTGCGGGCTATGGCTACACCTTC.

This clonotype appeared many times. V and J are TRBV20-1 and TRBJ2-7; possible D gene TRBD1, 5 bases. Trimming removed 1 base at V and 2 bases at J, with 12 bases between. Germline V gives CDR1 DFQATT, CDR2 SNEGSKA (reference sequence). The CDR3 has 14 residues. The CDR3 reads CSARGRDSPYEQYF. The CDR3 DNA follows: TGCAGTGCTAGAGGTCGAGACAGCCCCTACGAGCAGTACTTC.

J is TRBJ2-7 and V is TRBV9, with a tentative D call TRBD1 (6 bases). Germline V CDR1 and CDR2: SGDLS, YYNGEE. The CDR3 has 15 residues. The V end lost 0 bases, the J end lost 6 bases, and 16 bases lay between the germline ends. CDR3 loop: CASSVGWDKRGEQYF. The CDR3, as DNA: TGTGCCAGCAGCGTAGGCTGGGACAAAAGGGGCGAGCAGTACTTC.

The chain couples TRBV21-1 to TRBJ2-5; the table's D call, TRBD1, has no DNA check behind it. TRBV21-1 is a pseudogene segment. CDR3 length: 15 amino acids. CDR3 sequence: CASSKGTGSKKTQYF. CDR3 nucleotide sequence: TGTGCCAGCAGCAAAGGGACAGGGAGCAAGAAGACCCAGTACTTC.

This clonotype came up a few times. The rearrangement joins TRBV3-1 to TRBJ2-1, with D uncertain. Germline V gives CDR1 LGHDT, CDR2 YNNKEL (reference sequence). With 1 base removed from V and 5 bases from J, the gap between germline ends came to 9 bases. This CDR3 spans 14 amino acids. CDR3 sequence reads: CASSQGWQNNEQFF. CDR3 nucleotides: TGTGCCAGCAGCCAAGGTTGGCAGAACAATGAGCAGTTCTTC.

This clonotype was found a few times. The chain joins TRBV9 to TRBJ2-7; 8 nucleotides match TRBD2. This CDR3 has 15 amino acids. The junction had 7 bases not matched to a gene; V was cut back by 0 bases and J by 5 bases. CDR1 SGDLS and CDR2 YYNGEE come from the germline V gene. CDR3 sequence reads: CASSVGPSGSNEQYF. The DNA of the CDR3 is TGTGCCAGCAGCGTAGGCCCCAGCGGGAGTAACGAGCAGTACTTC. The variable domain in full, with the rest retrieved from reference TRBV9 and TRBJ2-7, is DSGVTQTPKHLITATGQRVTLRCSPRSGDLSVYWYQQSLDQGLQFLIQYYNGEERAKGNILERFSAQQFPDLHSELNLSSLELGDSALYFCASSVGPSGSNEQYFGPGTRLTVT.

This clonotype was counted only a few times. In DNA, the CDR3 is TGTGCCAGCACAGGGACGGGACGTGAGTACTTC. Translation gives CASTGTGREYF. This rearrangement joins TRBV7-9 to TRBJ2-4; D is perhaps TRBD1 or TRBD2 (5 bases each). Trimming cost V 7 bases and J 14 bases, with 15 bases left between them. The CDR3 length is 11 residues. Looked up from germline, CDR1 is SEHNR and CDR2 is FQNEAQ (reference sequence).

This clonotype has just one count. The V call is TRBV11-2, the J call TRBJ2-4; 7 bases line up with TRBD1. The V and J ends lost 5 bases and 3 bases, in that order; junction bases with no gene match: 10. Germline CDR1 SGHAT, CDR2 FQNNGV. The CDR3 runs to 16 residues. CDR3 nucleotide sequence: TGTGCCAGCAGCCTCAACAGGGGTTTAGACAAAAACATTCAGTACTTC. It specifies CASSLNRGLDKNIQYF.

In this sample, this clonotype turned up a few times. The chain employs TRBV11-2 and TRBJ2-1, with D possibly being TRBD2 (6 bases). With 0 bases removed from V and 12 bases from J, the gap between germline ends came to 21 bases. CDR3 length: 16 residues. Per germline, CDR1 SGHAT and CDR2 FQNNGV. The CDR3 reads CASSLDRQTRIIGQFF. DNA for the CDR3: TGTGCCAGCAGCTTAGATCGACAGACTAGGATAATTGGGCAGTTCTTC.

This sequence joins TRBV12-3 or TRBV12-4 and TRBJ2-7, with D perhaps being TRBD1 or TRBD2 (5 bases each). V was cut by 7 bases and J by 2 bases, with 12 bases left in between. There are 13 residues in the CDR3. This chain's CDR3 is CASNTVGAYEQYF. CDR3 DNA: TGTGCCAGCAACACAGTGGGGGCCTACGAGCAGTACTTC.

There are many counts of this clonotype. CDR3 bases: TGTGCCAGCAGTTTGGAGACAGGGAATCAGCCCCAGCATTTT. Its protein product is CASSLETGNQPQHF. The rearrangement links TRBV28 to TRBJ1-5; TRBD1 matches at 7 bases. CDR3 length equals 14 residues. With V trimmed by 3 bases and J by 4 bases, 3 bases remained unmatched. Germline V gene sequence: CDR1 MDHEN, CDR2 SYDVKM.

At least ten counts were recorded for this clonotype. The chain uses TRBV5-1 and TRBJ2-1, with 7 nucleotides matching TRBD2. The length of the CDR3 is 15 residues. The germline V gene has CDR1 SGHRS and CDR2 YFSETQ. Losses at the gene ends were 0 bases for V and 0 bases for J; bases not matched to a gene: 0. The DNA for the CDR3 is TGCGCCAGCAGCTTGGCTAGCGGCTCCTACAATGAGCAGTTCTTC. It specifies CASSLASGSYNEQFF.

In this sample, this clonotype turned up many times. The chain joins TRBV20-1 to TRBJ2-3; D is unresolved. V lost 3 bases to trimming and J lost 6 bases, with 4 bases between them. The CDR3 spans 10 residues. Germline CDR1 reads DFQATT; CDR2 reads SNEGSKA (reference sequence). CDR3 sequence reads: CSARGDTQYF. DNA for the CDR3: TGCAGTGCTAGGGGGGATACGCAGTATTTT.